This T cell receptor beta chain was captured in a study of cytomegalovirus exposure and HLA in healthy donors. Study outcomes and limitations: Associated with HLA alleles at 0.05 false discovery rate in a later analysis were over 15,000 TCR beta sequences. The authors listed approximately 150 TCR beta chains as cytomegalovirus-associated.

About this clone itself: Its antigen is as yet unknown.

This CDR3 is 17 amino acids long. Germline loops: CDR1 MNHEY, CDR2 SMNVEV (reference sequence). Trimming took 2 bases from V and 5 from J; bases not matched to a gene: 10. A multiplex PCR was run with 60 Vbeta primers and 13 Jbeta primers. Sequenced by immunoSEQ multiplex PCR; TCRdb stores in-frame clones only, minus some. The table lists 58,000 or so clones, 65% to 75% of them singletons. The V gene is TRBV27, the J gene TRBJ1-4; 8 bases map to TRBD1. The sample comprised PBMCs. The clonotype was recovered from a man aged 50 to 59 in good health and CMV-seropositive. The DNA for the CDR3 is TGTGCCAGCAGTTTAAGCGACAGGGGAAGGGAGAATGAAAAACTGTTTTTT. Its translation: CASSLSDRGRENEKLFF. The full variable domain, with the rest looked up from reference TRBV27 and TRBJ1-4, is EAQVTQNPRYLITVTGKKLTVTCSQNMNHEYMSWYRQDPGLGLRQIYYSMNVEVTDKGDVPEGYKVSRKEKRNFPLILESPSPNQTSLYFCASSLSDRGRENEKLFFGSGTQLSVL.